The sequence of this T cell receptor beta chain was determined in a study of T-cell memory formation after mild COVID-19. Whole-study results and caveats: Among CD4+ contracting clones, most were CM and EM, and CD8+ ones EMRA. Confirmation was lacking for SARS-CoV-2 specificity of second-wave clones that peaked on day 37.

This clonotype turned up a few times. The antigen remains undetermined. MiXCR was run by TCRdb on the 5' RACE reads, yielding one entry per CDR3 protein. In the table there are more than 250,000 distinct CDR3 sequences, over 15% of which are singletons. The germline gives CDR1 MNHEY, CDR2 SMNVEV (reference sequence). V shed 5 bases and J 7 bases; nucleotides not matched to a gene: 10. The length of the CDR3 is 15 residues. The chain recombines TRBV27 with TRBJ1-5, with 8 bases identical to TRBD1. Sequencing used PBMCs or a T cell subset sorted from them (not recorded which). The clonotype was recovered from a man between 18 and 29 years old who had mild COVID-19 (a few samples of this study predate the infection). Cell type and time point are not known. The DNA for the CDR3 is TGTGCCAGCAGTCCCCTCGGACAGGGAGAACAGCCCCAGCATTTT. Protein: CASSPLGQGEQPQHF.